Listed below are T cell receptor beta chains from one sample, sequenced in a study of blood T cell repertoires in COVID-19. Clones were read by immunoSEQ multiplex PCR, and TCRdb kept only the in-frame ones, dropping some. This table has about 300,000 clones, approximately 91% appearing once. Sequenced material: peripheral blood. The receptors were sampled from a woman in her thirties with COVID-19, enrolled during active disease. CDR3s include the opening cysteine and the closing phenylalanine or tryptophan. Each record gives: D gene, clone size, V gene, J gene, CDR3 DNA, CDR3 protein. D genes are given only for firm matches. A clone size is listed for some rows: how often the clone was seen (once, few, many), or a class if it is expanded.

d_call: TRBD1; clone_size: once; v_call: TRBV7-3; j_call: TRBJ2-5; cdr3_nt: TGTGCCAGCAGCACTACAGGGGGCGCAGGGGAGACCCAGTACTTC; cdr3_aa: CASSTTGGAGETQYF
d_call: NA; clone_size: many; v_call: TRBV28; j_call: TRBJ2-1; cdr3_nt: TGTGCCAGCCTAACGTTTAGCTCCTACAATGAGCAGTTCTTC; cdr3_aa: CASLTFSSYNEQFF
d_call: NA; clone_size: NA; v_call: TRBV2; j_call: TRBJ1-3; cdr3_nt: TGTGCCAGCAGTGGACAGGTCTCTGGAAACACCATATATTTT; cdr3_aa: CASSGQVSGNTIYF
d_call: TRBD1; clone_size: NA; v_call: TRBV11-2; j_call: TRBJ1-2; cdr3_nt: TGTGCCAGCAGCCCCGGTCCGGGACAGGGGGCAAACTATGGCTACACCTTC; cdr3_aa: CASSPGPGQGANYGYTF
d_call: TRBD1; clone_size: few; v_call: TRBV5-5; j_call: TRBJ1-1; cdr3_nt: TGTGCCAGCAGCTTGGTGTCAGGGGGCGGCACTGAAGCTTTCTTT; cdr3_aa: CASSLVSGGGTEAFF
d_call: TRBD1; clone_size: many; v_call: TRBV6-5; j_call: TRBJ1-2; cdr3_nt: TGTGCCAGCAGTTACTCCGGGACAGGGGGCTATGGCTACACCTTC; cdr3_aa: CASSYSGTGGYGYTF
d_call: NA; clone_size: NA; v_call: TRBV15; j_call: TRBJ1-1; cdr3_nt: TGTGCCACCAGCAGAGATTCCGGGGGGGCGGGCGTCTTT; cdr3_aa: CATSRDSGGAGVF
d_call: TRBD1; clone_size: NA; v_call: TRBV6-4; j_call: TRBJ1-1; cdr3_nt: TGTGCCAGCAGAAGCGAAGGGACAGGTTGGTCTGAAGCTTTCTTT; cdr3_aa: CASRSEGTGWSEAFF
d_call: TRBD2; clone_size: NA; v_call: TRBV4-2; j_call: TRBJ2-2; cdr3_nt: TGTGCCAGCAGCCAAGGGGGACTAAGCTCCGACACCGGGGAGCTGTTTTTT; cdr3_aa: CASSQGGLSSDTGELFF
d_call: TRBD1; clone_size: NA; v_call: TRBV7-9; j_call: TRBJ1-2; cdr3_nt: TGTGCCAGCAGCTCACAGGGGATGGGCTACACCTTC; cdr3_aa: CASSSQGMGYTF
d_call: TRBD1; clone_size: NA; v_call: TRBV25-1; j_call: TRBJ2-1; cdr3_nt: TGTGCCAGCAGTGAGCCACGACAGGGGCCAAACAATGAGCAGTTCTTC; cdr3_aa: CASSEPRQGPNNEQFF
d_call: TRBD1; clone_size: NA; v_call: TRBV30; j_call: TRBJ1-6; cdr3_nt: TGTGCCTGGAGTGATACGGGACACAGGGGGCCATTTTCACCCCTCCACTTT; cdr3_aa: CAWSDTGHRGPFSPLHF
d_call: NA; clone_size: NA; v_call: TRBV2; j_call: TRBJ2-2; cdr3_nt: TGTGCCAGCAGTGCCTGGGGGCGGACCGGGGAGCTGTTTTTT; cdr3_aa: CASSAWGRTGELFF
d_call: TRBD1; clone_size: once; v_call: TRBV5-1; j_call: TRBJ2-1; cdr3_nt: TGCGCCAGCAGCAGCGGGACAGGGATCGACAATGAGCAGTTCTTC; cdr3_aa: CASSSGTGIDNEQFF
d_call: TRBD1; clone_size: NA; v_call: TRBV7-2; j_call: TRBJ2-7; cdr3_nt: TGTGCCAGCAGCTTGACAGGGATAAACTCCTACGAGCAGTACTTC; cdr3_aa: CASSLTGINSYEQYF
d_call: TRBD1; clone_size: NA; v_call: TRBV5-6; j_call: TRBJ2-7; cdr3_nt: TGTGCCAGCAGCCCCGATCCGACAGGGACCCCATACGAGCAGTACTTC; cdr3_aa: CASSPDPTGTPYEQYF
d_call: NA; clone_size: NA; v_call: TRBV19; j_call: TRBJ1-5; cdr3_nt: TGTGCCAGTAGTGAACAGCAGAATCGGCCCCAGCATTTT; cdr3_aa: CASSEQQNRPQHF
d_call: NA; clone_size: NA; v_call: TRBV7-2; j_call: TRBJ1-4; cdr3_nt: TGTGCCAGCAGCTGGGCAAGCGGGGAAGGAGAAAAACTGTTTTTT; cdr3_aa: CASSWASGEGEKLFF
d_call: NA; clone_size: NA; v_call: TRBV21-1; j_call: TRBJ1-6; cdr3_nt: TGTGCCAGCAGCAATCATCGTGGGGTGAAACAGGCGATTAATTCACCCCTCCACTTT; cdr3_aa: CASSNHRGVKQAINSPLHF
d_call: TRBD1; clone_size: NA; v_call: TRBV18; j_call: TRBJ1-4; cdr3_nt: TGTGCCAGCTCACCTGGACAGGGACTAACTAATGAAAAACTGTTTTTT; cdr3_aa: CASSPGQGLTNEKLFF
d_call: NA; clone_size: NA; v_call: TRBV7-8; j_call: TRBJ1-1; cdr3_nt: TGTGCCAGCAGCTTAAACGAGCGGTTACAAGGGTGGGCTTTCTTT; cdr3_aa: CASSLNERLQGWAFF
d_call: NA; clone_size: NA; v_call: TRBV5-4; j_call: TRBJ2-3; cdr3_nt: TGTGCCAGCTCCCGGGAAGGGAGCACAGATACGCAGTATTTT; cdr3_aa: CASSREGSTDTQYF
d_call: NA; clone_size: NA; v_call: TRBV6-5; j_call: TRBJ2-1; cdr3_nt: TGTGCCAGCAGTTCCCAGGCTAGCGTATCATACAATGAGCAGTTCTTC; cdr3_aa: CASSSQASVSYNEQFF
d_call: TRBD1; clone_size: NA; v_call: TRBV20-1; j_call: TRBJ2-5; cdr3_nt: TGCAGTGCTAGTAACCAGGGGGCTGGAGAGACCCAGTACTTC; cdr3_aa: CSASNQGAGETQYF
d_call: TRBD1; clone_size: NA; v_call: TRBV10-2; j_call: TRBJ1-1; cdr3_nt: TGCGCCAGCATGCTGACTCGGGACAGTGACACTGAAGCTTTCTTT; cdr3_aa: CASMLTRDSDTEAFF
d_call: TRBD1; clone_size: few; v_call: TRBV4-1; j_call: TRBJ1-1; cdr3_nt: TGCGCCAGCAGCCAATACCCGGGACAGGGAAGCACTGAAGCTTTCTTT; cdr3_aa: CASSQYPGQGSTEAFF
d_call: NA; clone_size: NA; v_call: TRBV30; j_call: TRBJ1-2; cdr3_nt: TGTGCCTGGAGTGTAGGGGCAGGGCGAGGCTACACCTTC; cdr3_aa: CAWSVGAGRGYTF
d_call: TRBD2; clone_size: NA; v_call: TRBV27; j_call: TRBJ2-3; cdr3_nt: TGTGCCAGCAGTGGACTAGCGGGCCTCACAGATACGCAGTATTTT; cdr3_aa: CASSGLAGLTDTQYF